The T cell receptor (beta chain) described here comes from a study of blood T cell repertoires in COVID-19. The CDR3 extends over 16 amino acids. Germline trimming cut 5 bases from V and 3 bases from J; bases unmatched to any gene: 4. Germline-derived CDR1 and CDR2 are SGHTA and FQGTGA. The table came from immunoSEQ multiplex PCR; TCRdb's copy has only in-frame clones and leaves some out. The profile shows 220,000 or so clones, 75% to 90% of them singletons. V usage is TRBV7-3 and J usage is TRBJ2-3, with 14 bases matching TRBD2. The receptor comes from a woman older than 75 with COVID-19, enrolled during active disease. Sequencing was performed on peripheral blood. The CDR3 loop reads CASSPRTSGRTDTQYF. CDR3 nucleotide sequence: TGTGCCAGCAGCCCCCGGACTAGCGGGAGGACAGATACGCAGTATTTT.